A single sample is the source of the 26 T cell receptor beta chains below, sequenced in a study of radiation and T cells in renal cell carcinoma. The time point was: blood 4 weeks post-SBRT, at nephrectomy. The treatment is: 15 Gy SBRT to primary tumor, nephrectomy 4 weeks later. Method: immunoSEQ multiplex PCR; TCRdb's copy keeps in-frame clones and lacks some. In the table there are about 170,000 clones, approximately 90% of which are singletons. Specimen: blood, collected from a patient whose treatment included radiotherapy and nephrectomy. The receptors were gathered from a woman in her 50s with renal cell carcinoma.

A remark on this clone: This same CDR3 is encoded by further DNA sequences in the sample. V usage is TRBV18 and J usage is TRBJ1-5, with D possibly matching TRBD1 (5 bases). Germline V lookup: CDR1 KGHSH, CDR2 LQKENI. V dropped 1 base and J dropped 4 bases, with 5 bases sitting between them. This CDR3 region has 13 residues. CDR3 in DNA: TGTGCCAGCTCACCACGGGGGAATCAGCCCCAGCATTTT. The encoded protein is CASSPRGNQPQHF.

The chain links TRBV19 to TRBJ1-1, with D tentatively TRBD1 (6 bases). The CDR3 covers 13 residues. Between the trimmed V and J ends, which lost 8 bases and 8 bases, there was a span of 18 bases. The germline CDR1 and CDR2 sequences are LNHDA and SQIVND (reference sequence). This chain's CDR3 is CASFKRDTREAFF. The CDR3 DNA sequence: TGTGCCAGTTTTAAAAGGGACACCCGGGAAGCTTTCTTT. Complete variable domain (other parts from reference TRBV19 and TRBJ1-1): DGGITQSPKYLFRKEGQNVTLSCEQNLNHDAMYWYRQDPGQGLRLIYYSQIVNDFQKGDIAEGYSVSREKKESFPLTVTSAQKNPTAFYLCASFKRDTREAFFGQGTRLTVV.

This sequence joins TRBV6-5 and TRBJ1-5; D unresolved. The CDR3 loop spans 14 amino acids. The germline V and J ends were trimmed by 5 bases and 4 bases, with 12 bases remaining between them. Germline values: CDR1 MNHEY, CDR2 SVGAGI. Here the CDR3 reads CASSTGSMNQPQHF. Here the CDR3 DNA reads TGTGCCAGCAGTACCGGGAGCATGAATCAGCCCCAGCATTTT.

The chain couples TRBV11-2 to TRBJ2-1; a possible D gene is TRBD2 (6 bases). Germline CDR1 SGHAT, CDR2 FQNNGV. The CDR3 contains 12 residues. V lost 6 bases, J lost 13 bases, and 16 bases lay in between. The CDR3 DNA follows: TGTGCCAGCAGACCCCCGGGGACTCATCAGTTCTTC. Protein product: CASRPPGTHQFF.

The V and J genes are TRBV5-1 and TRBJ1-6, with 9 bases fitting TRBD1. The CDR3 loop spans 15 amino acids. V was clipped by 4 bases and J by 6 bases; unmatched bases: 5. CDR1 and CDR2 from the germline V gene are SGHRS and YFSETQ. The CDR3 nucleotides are TGCGCCAGCAGCCTAGGGGACAGGGTTAATTCACCCCTCCACTTT. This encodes CASSLGDRVNSPLHF. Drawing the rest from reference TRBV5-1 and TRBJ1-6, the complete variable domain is KAGVTQTPRYLIKTRGQQVTLSCSPISGHRSVSWYQQTPGQGLQFLFEYFSETQRNKGNFPGRFSGRQFSNSRSEMNVSTLELGDSALYLCASSLGDRVNSPLHFGNGTRLTVT.

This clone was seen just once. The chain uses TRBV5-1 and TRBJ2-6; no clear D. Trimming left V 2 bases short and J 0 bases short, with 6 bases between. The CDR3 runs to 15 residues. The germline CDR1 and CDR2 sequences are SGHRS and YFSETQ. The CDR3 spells CASSFYGSGANVLTF. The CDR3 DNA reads TGCGCCAGCAGCTTTTATGGCTCTGGGGCCAACGTCCTGACTTTC.

CDR3 loop: CASSEQPNSPLHF. The CDR3 DNA reads as TGTGCCAGCAGTGAACAGCCAAATTCACCCCTCCACTTT. The V call is TRBV2, the J call TRBJ1-6; D call uncertain. Germline CDR1 is SNHLY and CDR2 is FYNNEI. V lost 2 bases, J lost 7 bases, and 6 bases lay in between. The CDR3 is 13 residues long. The full variable domain, rest sourced from reference TRBV2 and TRBJ1-6, is EPEVTQTPSHQVTQMGQEVILRCVPISNHLYFYWYRQILGQKVEFLVSFYNNEISEKSEIFDDQFSVERPDGSNFTLKIRSTKLEDSAMYFCASSEQPNSPLHFGNGTRLTVT.

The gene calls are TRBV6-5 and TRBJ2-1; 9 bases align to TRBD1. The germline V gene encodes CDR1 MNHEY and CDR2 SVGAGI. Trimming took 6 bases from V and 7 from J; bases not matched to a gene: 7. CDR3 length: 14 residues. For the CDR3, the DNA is TGTGCCAGCAGGCCCGCCGGGACAGGGAATGAGCAGTTCTTC. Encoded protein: CASRPAGTGNEQFF.

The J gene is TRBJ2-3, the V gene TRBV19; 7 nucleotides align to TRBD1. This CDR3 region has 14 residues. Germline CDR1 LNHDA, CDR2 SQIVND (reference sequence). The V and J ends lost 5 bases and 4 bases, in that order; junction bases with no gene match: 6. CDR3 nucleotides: TGTGCCAGTAGTTTTGGGACAGACTCAGATACGCAGTATTTT. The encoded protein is CASSFGTDSDTQYF.

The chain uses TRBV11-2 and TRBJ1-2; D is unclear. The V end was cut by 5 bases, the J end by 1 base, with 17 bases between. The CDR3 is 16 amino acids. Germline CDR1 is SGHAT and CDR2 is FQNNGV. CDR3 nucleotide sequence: TGTGCCAGCAGCCCCCTCGGCGGGGTCCGTAACTATGGCTACACCTTC. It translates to CASSPLGGVRNYGYTF.

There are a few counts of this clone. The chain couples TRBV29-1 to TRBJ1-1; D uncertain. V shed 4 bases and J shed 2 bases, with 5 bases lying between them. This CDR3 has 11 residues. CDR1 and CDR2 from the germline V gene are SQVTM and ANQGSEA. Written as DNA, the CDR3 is TGCAGCGTTGGCAGCAACACTGAAGCTTTCTTT. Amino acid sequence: CSVGSNTEAFF. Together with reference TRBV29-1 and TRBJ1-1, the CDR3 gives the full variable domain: SAVISQKPSRDICQRGTSLTIQCQVDSQVTMMFWYRQQPGQSLTLIATANQGSEATYESGFVIDKFPISRPNLTFSTLTVSNMSPEDSSIYLCSVGSNTEAFFGQGTRLTVV.

CDR3 amino acids: CATSSEYRYNEQFF. CDR3 bases: TGTGCCACCTCATCAGAGTATCGCTACAATGAGCAGTTCTTC. The rearrangement links TRBV15 to TRBJ2-1; D remains ambiguous. The germline V gene encodes CDR1 LNHNV and CDR2 YYDKDF (reference sequence). This CDR3 has 14 amino acids. V shed 8 bases and J shed 3 bases, with 14 bases lying between them.

The DNA of the CDR3 is TGTGCCAGCAGCTTTCCGTACCAAGAGACCCAGTACTTC. As protein: CASSFPYQETQYF. The V call is TRBV7-2, the J call TRBJ2-5, with D unclear. V was cut by 3 bases and J by 0 bases, with 5 bases left in between. This CDR3 comprises 13 residues. The germline V gene encodes CDR1 SGHTA and CDR2 FQGNSA.

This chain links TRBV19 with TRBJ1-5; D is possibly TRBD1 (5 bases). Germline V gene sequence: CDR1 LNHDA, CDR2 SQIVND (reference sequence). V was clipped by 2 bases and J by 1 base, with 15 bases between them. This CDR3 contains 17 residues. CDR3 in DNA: TGTGCCAGTAGTATAAGGGTAGGGGCGGTGAGCAATCAGCCCCAGCATTTT. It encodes CASSIRVGAVSNQPQHF.

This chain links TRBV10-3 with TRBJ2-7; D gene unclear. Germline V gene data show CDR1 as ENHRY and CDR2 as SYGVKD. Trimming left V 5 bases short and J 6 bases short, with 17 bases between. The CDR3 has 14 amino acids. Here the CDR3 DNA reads TGTGCCATCAGTAAGAGCCAGGACGGTGGCGAGCAGTACTTC. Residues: CAISKSQDGGEQYF.

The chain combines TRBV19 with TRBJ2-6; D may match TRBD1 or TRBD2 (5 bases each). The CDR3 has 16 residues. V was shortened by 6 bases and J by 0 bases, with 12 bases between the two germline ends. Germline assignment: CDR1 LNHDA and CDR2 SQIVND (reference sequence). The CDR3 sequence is CASSRGSFSGANVLTF. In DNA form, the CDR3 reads TGTGCCAGTAGCCGGGGCTCCTTCTCTGGGGCCAACGTCCTGACTTTC. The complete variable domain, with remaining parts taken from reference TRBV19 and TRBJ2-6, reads DGGITQSPKYLFRKEGQNVTLSCEQNLNHDAMYWYRQDPGQGLRLIYYSQIVNDFQKGDIAEGYSVSREKKESFPLTVTSAQKNPTAFYLCASSRGSFSGANVLTFGAGSRLTVL.

The CDR3 protein is CASSLVPAGYQETQYF. DNA of the CDR3: TGTGCCAGCAGCTTAGTTCCAGCGGGGTACCAAGAGACCCAGTACTTC. The J gene is TRBJ2-5, the V gene TRBV7-8; 7 bases line up with TRBD2. V lost 1 base, J lost 0 bases, and 5 bases stayed unmatched. The CDR3 contains 16 residues. The germline gives CDR1 SGHVS, CDR2 FQNEAQ. Full variable domain (rest looked up from reference TRBV7-8 and TRBJ2-5): GAGVSQSPRYKVAKRGQDVALRCDPISGHVSLFWYQQALGQGPEFLTYFQNEAQLDKSGLPSDRFFAERPEGSVSTLKIQRTQQEDSAVYLCASSLVPAGYQETQYFGPGTRLLVL.

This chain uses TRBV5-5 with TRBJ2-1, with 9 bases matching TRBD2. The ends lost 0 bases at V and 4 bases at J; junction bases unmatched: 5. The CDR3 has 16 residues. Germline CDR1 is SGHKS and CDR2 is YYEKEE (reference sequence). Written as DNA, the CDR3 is TGTGCCAGCAGCTTGGCTAGCGGGGACCAATACAATGAGCAGTTCTTC. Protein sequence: CASSLASGDQYNEQFF.

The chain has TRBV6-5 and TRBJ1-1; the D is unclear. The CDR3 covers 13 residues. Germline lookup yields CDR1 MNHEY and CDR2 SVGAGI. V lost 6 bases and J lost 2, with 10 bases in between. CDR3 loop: CASSLTLNTEAFF. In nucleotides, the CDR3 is TGTGCCAGCAGCTTGACACTAAACACTGAAGCTTTCTTT.

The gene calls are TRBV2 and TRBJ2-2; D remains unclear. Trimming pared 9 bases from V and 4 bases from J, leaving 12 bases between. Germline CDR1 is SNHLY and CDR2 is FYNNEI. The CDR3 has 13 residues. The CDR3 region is CASNERSTGELFF. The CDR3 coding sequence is TGTGCCAGTAACGAAAGGAGCACCGGGGAGCTGTTTTTT.

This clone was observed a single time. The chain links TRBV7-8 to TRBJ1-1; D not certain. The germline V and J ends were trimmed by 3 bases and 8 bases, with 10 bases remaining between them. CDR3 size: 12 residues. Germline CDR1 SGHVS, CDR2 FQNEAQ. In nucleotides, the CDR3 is TGTGCCAGCAGCTTTTACAGTCTAGAAGCTTTCTTT. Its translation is CASSFYSLEAFF.

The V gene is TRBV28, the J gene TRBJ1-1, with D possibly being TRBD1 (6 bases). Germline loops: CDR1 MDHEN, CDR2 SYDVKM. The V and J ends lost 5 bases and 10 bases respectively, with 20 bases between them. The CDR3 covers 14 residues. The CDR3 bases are TGTGCCAGCAGTCCCTTGGACAGCCGAGATATAGCTTTCTTT. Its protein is CASSPLDSRDIAFF.

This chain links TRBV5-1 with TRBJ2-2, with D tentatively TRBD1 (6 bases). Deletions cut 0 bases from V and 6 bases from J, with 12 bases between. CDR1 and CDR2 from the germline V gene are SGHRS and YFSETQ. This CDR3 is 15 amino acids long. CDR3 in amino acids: CASSLAPGVAGELFF. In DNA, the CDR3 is TGCGCCAGCAGCTTGGCCCCAGGGGTAGCCGGGGAGCTGTTTTTT.

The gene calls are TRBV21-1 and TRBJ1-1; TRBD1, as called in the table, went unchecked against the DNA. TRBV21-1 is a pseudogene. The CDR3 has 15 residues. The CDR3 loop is CASSKSQGLNTEAFF. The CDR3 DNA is TGTGCCAGCAGCAAATCACAGGGGCTGAACACTGAAGCTTTCTTT.

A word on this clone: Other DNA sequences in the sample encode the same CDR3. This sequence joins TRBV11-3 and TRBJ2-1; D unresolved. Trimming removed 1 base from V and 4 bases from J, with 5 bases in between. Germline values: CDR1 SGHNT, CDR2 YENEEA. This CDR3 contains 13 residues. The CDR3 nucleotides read TGTGCCAGCAGCTTAGGATCGTACAATGAGCAGTTCTTC. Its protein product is CASSLGSYNEQFF.

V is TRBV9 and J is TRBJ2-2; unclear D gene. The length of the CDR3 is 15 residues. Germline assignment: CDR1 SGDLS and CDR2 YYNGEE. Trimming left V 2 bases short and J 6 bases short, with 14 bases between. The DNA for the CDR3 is TGTGCCAGCAGCGTGGGGTCCTTGGGGTCCGGGGAGCTGTTTTTT. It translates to CASSVGSLGSGELFF.